This T cell receptor beta chain was retrieved from a study of post-analysis software for immune sequencing data. On the study more broadly: Relapsing-remitting, secondary progressive and progressive-relapsing multiple sclerosis were all included among the disease courses.

TCR beta cDNA libraries had unique molecular identifiers. Input populations of 1 to 10 million T cells gave rise to some 500,000 cDNA molecules. TCRdb re-called the PCR reads with MiXCR, one entry per CDR3 protein. This table has about 770,000 distinct CDR3 sequences, 46% appearing once. Comments on this clonotype: The antigen remains unidentified.

This CDR3 has 15 residues. The trim removed 4 bases at V and 2 bases at J, leaving 6 bases unmatched. Germline lookup yields CDR1 SGHDT and CDR2 YYEEEE. Points from the study as a whole: Patients with multiple sclerosis recorded significantly lower normalized Chao1 diversity than controls, the study found. A few TRBV segments occurring more often in patients than controls included TRBV5-6, TRBV5-1 and TRBV20-1. Co-batched samples clustered tightly together by F measure.

Sequenced material: blood. V is TRBV5-6 and J is TRBJ2-7; 10 nucleotides match TRBD2. The receptor comes from a girl between 5 and 17 years old with multiple sclerosis. DNA for the CDR3: TGTGCCAGCAGCCTCGGGACTAGCGTTGCCTACGAGCAGTACTTC. Its translation is CASSLGTSVAYEQYF. Complete variable domain (other parts from reference TRBV5-6 and TRBJ2-7): DAGVTQSPTHLIKTRGQQVTLRCSPKSGHDTVSWYQQALGQGPQFIFQYYEEEERQRGNFPDRFSGHQFPNYSSELNVNALLLGDSALYLCASSLGTSVAYEQYFGPGTRLTVT.